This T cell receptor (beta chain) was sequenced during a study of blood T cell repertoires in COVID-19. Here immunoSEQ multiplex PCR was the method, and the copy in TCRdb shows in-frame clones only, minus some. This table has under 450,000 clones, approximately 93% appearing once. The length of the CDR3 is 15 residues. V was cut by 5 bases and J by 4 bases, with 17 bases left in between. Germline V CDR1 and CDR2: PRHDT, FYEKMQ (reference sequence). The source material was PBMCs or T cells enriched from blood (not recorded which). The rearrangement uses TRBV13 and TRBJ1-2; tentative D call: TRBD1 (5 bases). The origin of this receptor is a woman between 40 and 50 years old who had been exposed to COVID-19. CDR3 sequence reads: CASSLRTRQGYGYTF. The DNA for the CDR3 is TGTGCCAGCAGCCTCCGGACCCGGCAGGGCTATGGCTACACCTTC.